The 2 T cell receptor beta chains below come from one sample, sequenced in a study of T cell changes during pregnancy in multiple sclerosis (dated by TCRdb to about 2019). The library was generated by the immunoSEQ multiplex PCR assay. Drawn from immuneACCESS, this table holds only the in-frame rearrangements with V and J called that TCRdb kept. Clones are partly lost; checked studies trace under half to an unresolved V gene and leave the rest unexplained. This sample has approximately 70,000 clones in its table, and 90% to 95% of those were observed once. The ten largest make up about 0.75% of the sample. Sequencing was performed on peripheral blood, taken in the third trimester of pregnancy. Source of these receptors: a female donor in good health, enrolled as a control in a pregnancy study.

The chain employs TRBV27 and TRBJ1-2, with no clear D. The V end lost 5 bases, the J end lost 5 bases, and 12 bases lay between the germline ends. Per germline, CDR1 MNHEY and CDR2 SMNVEV (reference sequence). This CDR3 region has 13 residues. Here the CDR3 reads CASSPVKEYGYTF. The CDR3 region has the DNA TGTGCCAGCAGTCCGGTAAAAGAGTATGGCTACACCTTC.

The genes are TRBV4-2 and TRBJ1-1, with no clear D. The CDR3 runs 16 residues. V gave up 0 bases and J gave up 4 bases, with 15 bases separating them. The germline gives CDR1 LGHNA, CDR2 YNFKEQ. The CDR3 DNA is TGTGCCAGCAGCCAAGAAACCCGCAAGCCGATCACTGAAGCTTTCTTT. Translating it yields CASSQETRKPITEAFF.